What follows are 29 T cell receptor beta chains derived from one specimen sequenced in a study of blood T cell repertoires in COVID-19. TCRdb's copy holds only in-frame clones and misses some; the assay was immunoSEQ multiplex PCR. The sample includes about 250,000 clones, around four fifths of them seen just once. Sequences were obtained from peripheral blood. Receptors originate from an elderly man with acute or convalescent COVID-19.

This chain connects TRBV6-5 to TRBJ2-3; 12 positions agree with TRBD1. The trim removed 6 bases at V and 4 bases at J, leaving 5 bases unmatched. The CDR3 runs to 15 residues. Germline assignment: CDR1 MNHEY and CDR2 SVGAGI. The CDR3: CASRLRDRGPDTQYF. Here the CDR3 DNA reads TGTGCCAGCAGACTTCGGGACAGGGGGCCAGATACGCAGTATTTT.

The rearrangement uses TRBV30 and TRBJ2-7; D is unresolved. CDR1 is GTSNPN and CDR2 is SVGIG in the germline V gene (reference sequence). CDR3 length: 11 residues. The V gene lost 0 bases and the J gene lost 6 bases, with 6 bases spanning the gap. CDR3 sequence: CAWSVLREQYF. In DNA, the CDR3 is TGTGCCTGGAGTGTACTTCGCGAGCAGTACTTC.

The chain carries TRBV5-6 and TRBJ2-1, with 7 bases lining up with TRBD2. The CDR3 is 15 amino acids. Looked up from germline, CDR1 is SGHDT and CDR2 is YYEEEE. V was pared by 3 bases and J by 4 bases, with 7 bases of the junction left unmatched. CDR3 in amino acids: CASSSTNGGYNEQFF. For the CDR3, the DNA is TGTGCCAGCAGCTCCACTAACGGGGGGTACAATGAGCAGTTCTTC.

The chain has TRBV7-9 and TRBJ1-3; 7 bases line up with TRBD1. CDR3 length: 16 amino acids. Germline trimming cut 4 bases from V and 5 bases from J; bases unmatched to any gene: 11. Germline V lookup: CDR1 SEHNR, CDR2 FQNEAQ (reference sequence). The CDR3 loop is CASSSDLTGIRNTIYF. The DNA of the CDR3 is TGTGCCAGCAGCTCGGACCTGACAGGGATAAGAAACACCATATATTTT. The variable domain in full, with the rest retrieved from reference TRBV7-9 and TRBJ1-3, is DTGVSQNPRHKITKRGQNVTFRCDPISEHNRLYWYRQTLGQGPEFLTYFQNEAQLEKSRLLSDRFSAERPKGSFSTLEIQRTEQGDSAMYLCASSSDLTGIRNTIYFGEGSWLTVV.

The V call is TRBV6-5, the J call TRBJ2-1, with TRBD1 identical over 7 bases. Trimming took 6 bases from V and 6 from J; bases not matched to a gene: 11. The CDR3 is 15 residues long. Germline V gene lookup returns CDR1 MNHEY and CDR2 SVGAGI. In nucleotides, the CDR3 is TGTGCCAGCAGCAGGGGGACATTCCTCTCCAATGAGCAGTTCTTC. It codes for CASSRGTFLSNEQFF.

CDR3 amino acids: CASSQRGTTNEKLFF. CDR3 bases: TGTGCCAGCAGCCAACGCGGGACAACTAATGAAAAACTGTTTTTT. This chain joins TRBV7-2 and TRBJ1-4; D gene uncertain. There are 15 residues in the CDR3. The germline V and J ends were trimmed by 5 bases and 0 bases, with 10 bases remaining between them. The germline gives CDR1 SGHTA, CDR2 FQGNSA.

The rearrangement links TRBV2 to TRBJ1-2; D perhaps matches TRBD1 (6 bases). The germline V gene encodes CDR1 SNHLY and CDR2 FYNNEI. This CDR3 is 13 amino acids long. V dropped 4 bases and J dropped 2 bases, with 8 bases sitting between them. For the CDR3, the DNA is TGTGCCAGCAGTGGGACAGAAAACTATGGCTACACCTTC. Its translation: CASSGTENYGYTF. Combining the CDR3 with reference TRBV2 and TRBJ1-2 gives the whole variable domain EPEVTQTPSHQVTQMGQEVILRCVPISNHLYFYWYRQILGQKVEFLVSFYNNEISEKSEIFDDQFSVERPDGSNFTLKIRSTKLEDSAMYFCASSGTENYGYTFGSGTRLTVV.

This chain uses TRBV7-2 with TRBJ2-3, with a weak D call TRBD2 (5 bases). Germline CDR1 reads SGHTA; CDR2 reads FQGNSA. V lost 1 base and J 3 bases, leaving 11 bases between the germline ends. The CDR3 totals 15 residues. The CDR3 loop reads CASSLGLGGTDTQYF. In DNA form, the CDR3 reads TGTGCCAGCAGCTTAGGTTTGGGCGGGACAGATACGCAGTATTTT.

V gene TRBV10-1 combines with J gene TRBJ2-1, with 13 bases that match TRBD2. V gave up 2 bases and J gave up 7 bases; unmatched junction bases: 5. The V gene's germline CDR1 is WNHNN and CDR2 SYGVQD (reference sequence). This CDR3 is built from 16 residues. The CDR3 here is CASSEPGTSGINEQFF. As DNA, the CDR3 is TGCGCCAGCAGTGAGCCGGGGACTAGCGGGATTAATGAGCAGTTCTTC.

The gene calls are TRBV30 and TRBJ1-1, with D possibly TRBD1 on 5 matching bases. V dropped 3 bases and J dropped 7 bases, with 18 bases sitting between them. Per the germline V gene, CDR1 is GTSNPN and CDR2 is SVGIG (reference sequence). The CDR3 totals 14 residues. The CDR3 reads CAWRNLGGRSEAFF. The CDR3 coding sequence is TGTGCCTGGAGAAACCTCGGGGGGAGGAGTGAAGCTTTCTTT.

The chain carries TRBV7-2 and TRBJ2-2, with 9 nucleotides matching TRBD1. This CDR3 is built from 15 residues. Trimming at V came to 3 bases and at J to 4 bases, leaving 3 bases not matched to a gene. CDR1 is SGHTA, CDR2 FQGNSA, per germline. This CDR3 is CASSFQTGGTGELFF. The CDR3 DNA reads as TGTGCCAGCAGCTTCCAGACAGGGGGCACCGGGGAGCTGTTTTTT.

The chain uses TRBV6-5 and TRBJ1-5; TRBD1 matches at 8 bases. Per the germline V gene, CDR1 is MNHEY and CDR2 is SVGAGI. J lost 0 bases, V lost 5 bases, and 3 bases had no gene match. The CDR3 is 15 residues long. The CDR3 protein is CASSIDRGSNQPQHF. DNA for the CDR3: TGTGCCAGCAGTATTGACAGGGGTAGCAATCAGCCCCAGCATTTT.

As concerns this clone: Sequence at one end of the junction differs from germline and may be a read error. This chain uses TRBV5-6 with TRBJ2-7, with 7 bases aligning to TRBD1. Germline V lookup: CDR1 SGHDT, CDR2 YYEEEE. This CDR3 has 13 amino acids. Here the CDR3 reads CASGFRGQREQYF. Written as DNA, the CDR3 is TGTGCCAGCGGCTTTAGGGGGCAACGGGAGCAGTACTTC.

The CDR3 spells CASSVDDRELTGELFF. DNA for the CDR3: TGTGCCAGCAGCGTAGACGACCGAGAACTAACCGGGGAGCTGTTTTTT. The rearrangement uses TRBV9 and TRBJ2-2; D is undetermined. Germline assignment: CDR1 SGDLS and CDR2 YYNGEE. V lost 0 bases to trimming and J lost 5 bases, with 14 bases between them. The CDR3 totals 16 residues.

The genes are TRBV5-1 and TRBJ1-1; 12 bases map to TRBD1. The CDR3 consists of 17 residues. Germline V gene data show CDR1 as SGHRS and CDR2 as YFSETQ. V lost 4 bases and J lost 0; bases outside the gene matches: 7. Here the CDR3 DNA reads TGCGCCAGCAGCACCGGGACAGGGGGCCGGATGAACACTGAAGCTTTCTTT. It is translated as CASSTGTGGRMNTEAFF.

This clone has a handful of counts. The chain couples TRBV7-3 to TRBJ2-2; maybe TRBD2 (5 bases). Germline V gives CDR1 SGHTA, CDR2 FQGTGA. The germline V and J ends were trimmed by 5 bases and 7 bases, with 8 bases remaining between them. The CDR3 extends over 12 amino acids. CDR3 nucleotide sequence: TGTGCCAGCAGCCCGGACTTCGGGGAGCTGTTTTTT. This sequence encodes CASSPDFGELFF.

The chain uses TRBV24-1 and TRBJ1-2, with D tentatively TRBD1 (6 bases). This CDR3 is 12 amino acids long. CDR1 and CDR2 (germline): KGHDR, SFDVKD. The V end was cut by 9 bases, the J end by 7 bases, with 14 bases between. Here the CDR3 DNA reads TGTGCCACCGGATCAGGGGTTGGTGGCTACACCTTC. It specifies CATGSGVGGYTF.

The chain joins TRBV7-6 to TRBJ2-5; 7 bases are a match to TRBD2. Looked up from germline, CDR1 is SGHVS and CDR2 is FNYEAQ. Trimming cost V 5 bases and J 5 bases; bases outside gene matches: 8. CDR3 size: 14 residues. The CDR3 coding sequence is TGTGCCAGCAGCCCCGCGGGGGTTCTGGAGACCCAGTACTTC. Protein product: CASSPAGVLETQYF. The complete variable domain, with remaining parts taken from reference TRBV7-6 and TRBJ2-5, reads GAGVSQSPRYKVTKRGQDVALRCDPISGHVSLYWYRQALGQGPEFLTYFNYEAQQDKSGLPNDRFSAERPEGSISTLTIQRTEQRDSAMYRCASSPAGVLETQYFGPGTRLLVL.

The chain employs TRBV10-3 and TRBJ1-5; TRBD1 agrees at 7 bases. The trim removed 0 bases at V and 11 bases at J, leaving 10 bases unmatched. Germline lookup yields CDR1 ENHRY and CDR2 SYGVKD. This CDR3 spans 15 amino acids. This CDR3 is CAISESGQSGAAQHF. CDR3 DNA sequence: TGTGCCATCAGTGAGTCGGGACAGAGTGGGGCGGCCCAGCATTTT.

CDR3 nucleotide sequence: TGTGCCAGTAGTATCGGGACAGGGAACAATGAGCAGTTCTTC. It translates to CASSIGTGNNEQFF. The chain recombines TRBV19 with TRBJ2-1, with 9 bases lining up with TRBD1. Germline V CDR1 and CDR2: LNHDA, SQIVND (reference sequence). The CDR3 consists of 14 residues. V gave up 3 bases and J gave up 5 bases; unmatched junction bases: 2.

This sequence joins TRBV2 and TRBJ1-2, with TRBD1 matching over 8 bases. The CDR3 consists of 15 residues. The J segment lost 4 bases and the V segment lost 1 base, leaving 5 bases of the junction unmatched. Germline CDR1 and CDR2: SNHLY and FYNNEI. CDR3 protein: CASSEDRGVIYGYTF. Here the CDR3 DNA reads TGTGCCAGCAGTGAAGACAGGGGGGTCATCTATGGCTACACCTTC.

The chain couples TRBV30 to TRBJ2-3, with a possible D match to TRBD1 (6 bases). CDR1 and CDR2 (germline): GTSNPN, SVGIG (reference sequence). This CDR3 comprises 10 residues. As DNA, the CDR3 is TGTGCAACAGGGACAGATACGCAGTATTTT. It encodes CATGTDTQYF. Using reference TRBV30 and TRBJ2-3 for the parts outside the CDR3, the full variable domain is SQTIHQWPATLVQPVGSPLSLECTVEGTSNPNLYWYRQAAGRGLQLLFYSVGIGQISSEVPQNLSASRPQDRQFILSSKKLLLSDSGFYLCATGTDTQYFGPGTRLTVL.

As DNA, the CDR3 is TGCAGCTCCTCGGGACAGGGGGGTCTAAACACTGAAGCTTTCTTT. As protein: CSSSGQGGLNTEAFF. V is TRBV29-1 and J is TRBJ1-1, with 11 bases fitting TRBD1. The CDR3 loop spans 15 amino acids. Trimming took 8 bases from V and 2 from J; bases not matched to a gene: 10. CDR1 and CDR2 from the germline V gene are SQVTM and ANQGSEA.

This clone was picked up a small number of times. J is TRBJ2-7 and V is TRBV3-1 (or the pseudogene TRBV3-2); D gene uncertain. Trimming left V 2 bases short and J 0 bases short, with 5 bases between. Per the germline V gene, CDR1 is LGHDT and CDR2 is YNNKEL (reference sequence). This CDR3 comprises 13 residues. CDR3 nucleotide sequence: TGTGCCAGCAGCCAACGGTCCTCCTACGAGCAGTACTTC. It translates to CASSQRSSYEQYF.

This chain connects TRBV24-1 to TRBJ1-4, with D unclear. The V gene's germline CDR1 is KGHDR and CDR2 SFDVKD. The CDR3 extends over 15 amino acids. With 4 bases removed from V and 5 bases from J, the gap between germline ends came to 13 bases. The CDR3 DNA follows: TGTGCCACCAGTGACTCGGCCCCGAGGAATGAAAAACTGTTTTTT. Protein: CATSDSAPRNEKLFF.

The gene calls are TRBV7-2 and TRBJ2-7; D remains ambiguous. The CDR3 is 14 residues long. CDR1 is SGHTA and CDR2 is FQGNSA in the germline V gene. Trimming took 3 bases from V and 2 from J, leaving 11 bases between them. The CDR3 DNA is TGTGCCAGCAGCTTTGGGCGTTTGGCCTACGAGCAGTACTTC. It is translated as CASSFGRLAYEQYF.

The gene calls are TRBV9 and TRBJ2-3, with a tentative D call TRBD2 (6 bases). Trimming cost V 4 bases and J 2 bases, with 14 bases left between them. The CDR3 runs to 15 residues. Per the germline V gene, CDR1 is SGDLS and CDR2 is YYNGEE. CDR3 coding DNA: TGTGCCAGCAGCACCACTGGGGGGAACACAGATACGCAGTATTTT. Amino acid sequence: CASSTTGGNTDTQYF.

The chain is built from TRBV30 and TRBJ1-2, with 8 bases aligning to TRBD1. V lost 3 bases to trimming and J lost 8 bases; unmatched junction nucleotides: 11. Germline V gene data show CDR1 as GTSNPN and CDR2 as SVGIG (reference sequence). The CDR3 sequence is 14 residues long. For the CDR3, the DNA is TGTGCCTGGAGCTCTATGCCGGGACAGGAGGGCTACACCTTC. Protein product: CAWSSMPGQEGYTF.

V and J are TRBV5-1 and TRBJ1-6, with 9 bases aligning to TRBD1. V dropped 4 bases and J dropped 5; count of bases not matched to a gene: 1. The CDR3 runs to 14 residues. Germline V gene sequence: CDR1 SGHRS, CDR2 YFSETQ. For the CDR3, the DNA is TGCGCCAGCAGCACAGGGGGCGATAATTCACCCCTCCACTTT. It is translated as CASSTGGDNSPLHF.